The present entry profiles one T cell receptor beta chain with its context. Its antigen remains unidentified. This sample is drawn from a study of synovial regulatory T cells in juvenile arthritis. The germline gives CDR1 MDHEN, CDR2 SYDVKM. This CDR3 comprises 12 residues. There is no recorded DNA. Eleven-patient cohort: 11 active juvenile idiopathic arthritis patients, 3 polyarticular, 8 oligoarticular. Produced via immunoSEQ multiplex PCR; TCRdb's table is partial and in-frame only. The sample's table shows roughly 9,900 clones. General study points: CDR3 overlap with synovial Tregs was higher for iaTregs than other blood Tregs. Inflammation-associated Treg cells in blood had less TCR diversity than the remaining blood Treg cells. Across patients, iaTreg TCR repertoires were mostly private, partly shared with synovial Teff and blood CPL.

The chain is built from TRBV28 and TRBJ1-5; without DNA, the TCRdb call of TRBD1 cannot be checked. Sequencing was performed on Treg cells from blood. Subset meaning: remaining (HLA-DR-negative) circulating blood Treg cells. The TCR originated in a donor younger than 30 with juvenile idiopathic arthritis. CDR3 in amino acids: CASSLDTQPQHF. The full variable domain, rest sourced from reference TRBV28 and TRBJ1-5, is DVKVTQSSRYLVKRTGEKVFLECVQDMDHENMFWYRQDPGLGLRLIYFSYDVKMKEKGDIPEGYSVSREKKERFSLILESASTNQTSMYLCASSLDTQPQHFGDGTRLSIL.